This entry features one TCR beta chain sequence. Its specificity is unknown. Produced via immunoSEQ multiplex PCR; TCRdb's table is partial and in-frame only. Among tens of thousands of clones listed, about 90% were seen once. The data derive from a study of OX40 agonist ivuxolimab in advanced cancers. Study at large: Patients enrolled in dose escalation were diagnosed with hepatocellular carcinoma, melanoma, renal cell or head and neck cancer. Cohort: about 80% men, mean age 60, aged about 20 to 85. Patients achieving partial responses numbered three: one hepatocellular carcinoma case and two cutaneous melanoma cases.

General study findings and limits: The study observed clonal expansion of CD4+ and CD8+ blood T cells by week 6 at 0.1 to 3.0 mg/kg.

CDR1 and CDR2 from the germline V gene are LNHDA and SQIVND (reference sequence). V shed 8 bases, J shed 0 bases, and the junction held 12 bases outside the gene matches. The CDR3 sequence is 16 residues long. This chain connects TRBV19 to TRBJ1-1, with 7 positions matching TRBD1. The source material was CD4+ or CD8+ T cells sorted from blood, sampled in a trial of the OX40 agonist ivuxolimab. This sequence originates from an adult with an advanced solid tumor such as melanoma, head and neck, liver or kidney cancer. CDR3 bases: TGTGCCAGTCCGAAAGATCCCAGGGGGTTGAACACTGAAGCTTTCTTT. Protein product: CASPKDPRGLNTEAFF.